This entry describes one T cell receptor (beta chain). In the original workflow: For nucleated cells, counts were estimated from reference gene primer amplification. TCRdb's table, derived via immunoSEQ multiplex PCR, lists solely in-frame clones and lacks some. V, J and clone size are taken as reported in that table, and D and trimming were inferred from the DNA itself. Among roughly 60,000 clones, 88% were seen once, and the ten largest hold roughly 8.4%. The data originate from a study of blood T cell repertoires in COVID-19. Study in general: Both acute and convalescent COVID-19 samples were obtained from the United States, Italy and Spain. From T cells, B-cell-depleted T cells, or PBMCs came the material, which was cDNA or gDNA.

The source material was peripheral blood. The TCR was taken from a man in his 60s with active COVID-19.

CDR3 loop: CASSQGVGAGVYEQYF. Written as DNA, the CDR3 is TGCGCCAGCAGCCAAGGTGTTGGGGCGGGAGTGTACGAGCAGTACTTC. V is TRBV4-1 and J is TRBJ2-7; 7 bases agree with TRBD2. With 1 base clipped from V and 4 bases from J, the junction kept 10 bases outside the gene matches. Germline CDR1 and CDR2: MGHRA and YSYEKL. The CDR3 sequence is 16 residues long.